A single sample is the source of the 4 T cell receptor beta chains below, sequenced in a study of CD4 T cells in relation to SARS-CoV-2 and coronaviruses. Here immunoSEQ multiplex PCR was the method, and the copy in TCRdb shows in-frame clones only, minus some. The profile shows about 70,000 clones, about 87% of them singletons. CD4+ T cells from unexposed donors were obtained before the COVID-19 pandemic (2011-2018). What was sequenced was memory CD4+ T cells from PBMCs. The receptor set was obtained from a human donor in good health.

This clone was seen more than once but under ten times. V usage is TRBV3-1 (or the pseudogene TRBV3-2) and J usage is TRBJ2-5; D gene uncertain. This CDR3 spans 16 amino acids. The germline V and J ends were trimmed by 2 bases and 1 base, with 14 bases remaining between them. The germline gives CDR1 LGHDT, CDR2 YNNKEL (reference sequence). The CDR3 is CASSQKGTEPQETQYF. The CDR3 DNA is TGTGCCAGCAGCCAAAAAGGAACAGAGCCCCAAGAGACCCAGTACTTC.

The V call is TRBV5-4, the J call TRBJ2-2; 7 positions agree with TRBD1. The CDR3 covers 15 residues. Unmatched junction bases numbered 14, after V lost 10 bases and J lost 5 bases. CDR1 SGHNT and CDR2 YYREEE come from the germline V gene (reference sequence). Here the CDR3 DNA reads TGTGCCCTCACCAGGGGGACAAGGGGGACCGGGGAGCTGTTTTTT. This sequence encodes CALTRGTRGTGELFF. Complete variable domain (other parts from reference TRBV5-4 and TRBJ2-2): ETGVTQSPTHLIKTRGQQVTLRCSSQSGHNTVSWYQQALGQGPQFIFQYYREEENGRGNFPPRFSGLQFPNYSSELNVNALELDDSALYLCALTRGTRGTGELFFGEGSRLTVL.

The V gene is TRBV18, the J gene TRBJ2-5; D is tentatively TRBD1 or TRBD2 (6 bases each). The V and J ends lost 2 bases and 5 bases respectively, with 12 bases between them. Germline V gene lookup returns CDR1 KGHSH and CDR2 LQKENI. This CDR3 comprises 14 residues. The CDR3 bases are TGTGCCAGCTCACCAACGGGGGCCGGGGAGACCCAGTACTTC. It specifies CASSPTGAGETQYF.

The chain recombines TRBV7-6 with TRBJ2-2, with TRBD1 matching 7 bases. The trim removed 3 bases at V and 1 base at J, leaving 5 bases unmatched. CDR3 length: 16 amino acids. The germline V gene encodes CDR1 SGHVS and CDR2 FNYEAQ. The CDR3 loop reads CASSFQRTGNTGELFF. The CDR3 bases are TGTGCCAGCAGCTTTCAACGGACAGGGAACACCGGGGAGCTGTTTTTT.